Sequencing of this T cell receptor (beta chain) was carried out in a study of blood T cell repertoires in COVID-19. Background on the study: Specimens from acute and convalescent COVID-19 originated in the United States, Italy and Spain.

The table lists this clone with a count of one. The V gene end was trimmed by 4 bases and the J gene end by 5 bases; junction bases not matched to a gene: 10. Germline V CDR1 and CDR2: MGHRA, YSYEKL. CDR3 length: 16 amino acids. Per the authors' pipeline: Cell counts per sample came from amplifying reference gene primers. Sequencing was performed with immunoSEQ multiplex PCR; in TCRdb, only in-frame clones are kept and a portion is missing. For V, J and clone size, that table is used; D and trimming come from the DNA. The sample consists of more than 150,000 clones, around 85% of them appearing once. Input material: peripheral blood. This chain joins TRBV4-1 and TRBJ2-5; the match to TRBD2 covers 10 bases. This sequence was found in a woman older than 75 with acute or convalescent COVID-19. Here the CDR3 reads CASSLRGTSDVETQYF. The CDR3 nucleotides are TGCGCCAGCAGCCTCCGGGGGACTAGCGATGTTGAGACCCAGTACTTC.